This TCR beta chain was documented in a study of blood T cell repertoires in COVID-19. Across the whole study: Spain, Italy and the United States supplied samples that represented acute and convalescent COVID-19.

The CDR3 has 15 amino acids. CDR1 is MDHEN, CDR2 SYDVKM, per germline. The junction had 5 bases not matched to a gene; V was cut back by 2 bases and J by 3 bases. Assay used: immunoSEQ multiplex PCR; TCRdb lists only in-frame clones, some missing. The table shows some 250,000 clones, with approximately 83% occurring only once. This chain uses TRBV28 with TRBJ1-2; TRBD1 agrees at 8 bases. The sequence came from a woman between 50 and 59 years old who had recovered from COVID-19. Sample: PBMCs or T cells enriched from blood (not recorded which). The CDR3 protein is CASSLSKTGDYGYTF. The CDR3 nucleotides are TGTGCCAGCAGTTTAAGTAAGACAGGGGACTATGGCTACACCTTC.